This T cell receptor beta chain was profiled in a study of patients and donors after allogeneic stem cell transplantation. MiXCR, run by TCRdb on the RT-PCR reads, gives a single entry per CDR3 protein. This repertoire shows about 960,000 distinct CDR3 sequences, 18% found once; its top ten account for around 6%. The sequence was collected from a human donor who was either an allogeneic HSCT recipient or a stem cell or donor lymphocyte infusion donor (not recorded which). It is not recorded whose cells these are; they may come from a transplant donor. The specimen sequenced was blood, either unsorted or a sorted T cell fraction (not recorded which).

The CDR3 sequence is CASSAAGSSRERQETQYF. The CDR3 nucleotides read TGTGCCAGCAGTGCGGCAGGTAGTTCGCGGGAGCGCCAAGAGACCCAGTACTTC. The V gene is TRBV25-1, the J gene TRBJ2-5; 7 bases line up with TRBD2. The CDR3 runs to 18 residues. Trimming at V came to 4 bases and at J to 1 base, leaving 15 bases not matched to a gene. The germline V gene encodes CDR1 MGHDK and CDR2 SYGVNS.